What follows is one T cell receptor beta chain and its context. Its antigen is undetermined. The PCR had 60 Vbeta and 13 Jbeta primers. In the authors' methods: Later, 75 million to 100 million unique TCR beta chains were counted in an analysis, and approximately 9.9 million of them were shared. Sequencing used immunoSEQ multiplex PCR; TCRdb keeps in-frame clones, though not all of them. V and J calls plus clone size are reproduced from that table; the DNA served to infer D and trimming. The table includes around 130,000 clones, 70% to 90% detected once. The trim removed 5 bases at V and 6 bases at J, leaving 12 bases unmatched. The CDR3 extends over 15 amino acids. The germline CDR1 and CDR2 sequences are SEHNR and FQNEAQ (reference sequence). The sample originates from a study of cytomegalovirus exposure and HLA in healthy donors. For the study at large: Roughly 80 million unique TCRs from HLA-typed donors made up an early data release.

Study outcomes and limitations: Later analysis identified some 16,000 TCR beta sequences associated with HLA alleles, using a false discovery rate threshold of 0.05.

The specimen was PBMCs. The chain employs TRBV7-9 and TRBJ1-2; TRBD1 matches 7 bases. This clonotype was sampled from a boy between 5 and 17 years old in good health and CMV-seronegative. As DNA, the CDR3 is TGTGCCAGCAGCCCGATGGACAGGAATGAGGATGGCTACACCTTC. As protein: CASSPMDRNEDGYTF.